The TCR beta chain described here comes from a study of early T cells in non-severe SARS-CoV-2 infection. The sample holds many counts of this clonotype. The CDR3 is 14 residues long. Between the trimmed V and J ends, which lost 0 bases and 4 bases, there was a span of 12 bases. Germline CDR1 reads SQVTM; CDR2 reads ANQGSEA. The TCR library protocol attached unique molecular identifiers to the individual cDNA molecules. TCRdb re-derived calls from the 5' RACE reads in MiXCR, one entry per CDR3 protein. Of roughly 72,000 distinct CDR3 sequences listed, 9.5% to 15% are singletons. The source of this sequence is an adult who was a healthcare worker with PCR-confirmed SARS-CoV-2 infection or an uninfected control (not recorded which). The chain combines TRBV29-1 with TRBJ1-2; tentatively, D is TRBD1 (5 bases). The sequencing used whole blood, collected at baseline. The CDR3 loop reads CSVEDRGLGYGYTF. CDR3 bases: TGCAGCGTTGAAGATCGGGGCCTAGGCTATGGCTACACCTTC.